This TCR beta chain was recorded in a study of cytomegalovirus exposure and HLA in healthy donors. The CDR3 covers 15 residues. Germline V gives CDR1 SQVTM, CDR2 ANQGSEA. The junction had 5 bases not matched to a gene; V was cut back by 7 bases and J by 3 bases. Concerning this clone itself: Its antigen is still unknown.

PCR amplification relied on 60 Vbeta primers (plus 13 Jbeta primers). The method was immunoSEQ multiplex PCR; TCRdb's version includes in-frame clones alone and lacks a portion of them. The sample carries fewer than 150,000 clones, roughly 70% recorded once. Broader study findings: What a later analysis reportedly showed was that an Asian-associated ancestry cluster had fewer N-insertions than the roughly 670-donor mean. In vitro data verified three CMV-associated chains as specific for CMV antigens.

This TCR was sampled from a man in his forties in good health and CMV-seronegative. The V call is TRBV29-1, the J call TRBJ2-1, with TRBD2 identical over 14 bases. The sample comprised PBMCs. DNA for the CDR3: TGCAGCGGGGGACTAGCGGGGGCAGGCTACAATGAGCAGTTCTTC. This sequence encodes CSGGLAGAGYNEQFF.